Listed below are T cell receptor beta chains from one sample, sequenced in a study of blood T cell repertoires in COVID-19. Method: immunoSEQ multiplex PCR; TCRdb's copy keeps in-frame clones and lacks some. The profile shows 200,000 to 250,000 clones, roughly 80% of them singletons. The sequencing input was PBMCs or T cells enriched from blood (not recorded which). The receptors originated from a man aged 55 to 70 who had recovered from COVID-19. Both conserved end residues are part of each CDR3. The D gene is left open where the match is weak. Clone size, where shown, is once, few, many, or a class for clones that have expanded.

clone size	D gene	V gene	J gene	CDR3 DNA	CDR3 protein
once	.	TRBV24-1	TRBJ2-1	TGTGCCACCAGTGATTCCAGGTACAATGAGCAGTTCTTC	CATSDSRYNEQFF
.	.	TRBV19	TRBJ1-2	TGTGCCAGTAGTCAATCAGTCTCTAACTATGGCTACACCTTC	CASSQSVSNYGYTF
.	.	TRBV7-9	TRBJ2-7	TGTGCCAGCAGCTATGGGACTTACGAGCAGTACTTC	CASSYGTYEQYF
few	TRBD1	TRBV7-2	TRBJ1-3	TGTGCCAGCAGCTTAGGGCCGGGACAGGGGACTGGAAACACCATATATTTT	CASSLGPGQGTGNTIYF
.	.	TRBV6-5	TRBJ1-2	TGTGCCAGCACCAGACAGACAACTAACTATGGCTACACCTTC	CASTRQTTNYGYTF
.	.	TRBV20-1	TRBJ2-7	TGCAGTGCTAGTGCCCAGGGGGAGCAGTACTTC	CSASAQGEQYF
.	.	TRBV29-1	TRBJ1-2	TGCAGCGTCCTCCTAGGGAAGGCGGGTAATTATGGCTACACCTTC	CSVLLGKAGNYGYTF
.	.	TRBV11-3	TRBJ1-1	TGTGCCAGCAGCTTAGAACGGACAGTGAACACTGAAGCTTTCTTT	CASSLERTVNTEAFF
.	.	TRBV19	TRBJ2-2	TGTGCCAGTAGTAAATTGTATACAGGTGCCAACACCGGGGAGCTGTTTTTT	CASSKLYTGANTGELFF
.	TRBD1	TRBV6-5	TRBJ2-2	TGTGCCAGCAGTACCTACAGGGGCACCGGGGAGCTGTTTTTT	CASSTYRGTGELFF
.	TRBD1	TRBV19	TRBJ1-2	TGTGCCAGTAGTCGGGCCCAGGGGGCTGGCTACACCTTC	CASSRAQGAGYTF
.	.	TRBV19	TRBJ1-5	TGTGCCAGTAGTACCCCCCTATATAGCAATCAGCCCCAGCATTTT	CASSTPLYSNQPQHF
once	.	TRBV7-9	TRBJ2-5	TGTGCCAGCAGCCCTAGGGTCCCAGGGGATGAGACCCAGTACTTC	CASSPRVPGDETQYF
.	.	TRBV12-2	TRBJ1-2	TGTGCAAGTCGCCAAAGAGACAGGGGCAGCTTCTACACCTTC	CASRQRDRGSFYTF
.	TRBD1	TRBV28	TRBJ2-2	TGTGCCAGCCATACGGGACAGGGGATCGGCGGGGAGCTGTTTTTT	CASHTGQGIGGELFF
.	TRBD1	TRBV7-8	TRBJ1-1	TGTGCCAGCAGCTTAGGGACAGGGGCCCCGAACACTGAAGCTTTCTTT	CASSLGTGAPNTEAFF
once	.	TRBV19	TRBJ1-6	TGTGCCAGTAGTATAGCCCCGGGGGGGGGCTATTCACCCCTCCACTTT	CASSIAPGGGYSPLHF
.	.	TRBV19	TRBJ2-4	TGTGCCAGTAGTCCCCCGACAGGACAAGCCAAAAACATTCAGTACTTC	CASSPPTGQAKNIQYF
few	TRBD2	TRBV27	TRBJ2-5	TGTGCCAGCAGTTTCGGACTAGCGGGGGGACAAGAGACCCAGTACTTC	CASSFGLAGGQETQYF
once	TRBD2	TRBV11-3	TRBJ2-1	TGTGCCAGCAGCCCGCGGGGGTCACCGGCGCAGTTCTTC	CASSPRGSPAQFF
once	.	TRBV5-1	TRBJ2-7	TGCGCCAGCAGCTTTTCGGGTTCCTACGAGCAGTACTTC	CASSFSGSYEQYF
once	.	TRBV5-4	TRBJ2-2	TGTGCCAGCAGCTTTGTACAGGCGAACACCGGGGAGCTGTTTTTT	CASSFVQANTGELFF
.	.	TRBV6-5	TRBJ1-4	TGTGCCAGCAGTCCTAGAGTCGGTAATGAAAAACTGTTTTTT	CASSPRVGNEKLFF
.	TRBD1	TRBV5-5	TRBJ1-5	TGTGCCAGCAGCCGTGGTCTACAGGGGATCGGTCAGCCCCAGCATTTT	CASSRGLQGIGQPQHF
.	.	TRBV19	TRBJ1-1	TGTGCCAGTAGTATTTTAGGGGAGAACACTGAAGCTTTCTTT	CASSILGENTEAFF
.	.	TRBV6-6	TRBJ1-2	TGTGCCAGCAGTTCCTCGCCCGGGACAACCTATGGCTACACCTTC	CASSSSPGTTYGYTF
.	.	TRBV5-1	TRBJ2-1	TGCGCCAGCAGCCAGGGATCAAGTAATGAGCAGTTCTTC	CASSQGSSNEQFF
.	TRBD2	TRBV4-2	TRBJ2-3	TGTGCCAGCAGCCAAGATCTTTGGCGGGGGGGAAGCCCAGATACGCAGTATTTT	CASSQDLWRGGSPDTQYF
.	.	TRBV3-1/TRBV3-2	TRBJ1-1	TGTGCCAGCAGCCAGGGGCCGAACACTGAAGCTTTCTTT	CASSQGPNTEAFF
.	TRBD2	TRBV7-2	TRBJ2-3	TGTGCCAGCAGCTTAGGAACTAGCGGGGATACGCAGTATTTT	CASSLGTSGDTQYF
.	.	TRBV4-1	TRBJ1-1	TGCGCCAGCAGCCAAGACGCAGGGATAACTGAAGCTTTCTTT	CASSQDAGITEAFF
.	TRBD1	TRBV5-8	TRBJ1-2	TGTGCCAGCAGCTTGAGTAGGGGGCGTAGAGATGGCTACACCTTC	CASSLSRGRRDGYTF
.	.	TRBV4-3	TRBJ2-7	TGCGCCAGCAGCTCAGCGGCGGGGTCAGTCTACGAGCAGTACTTC	CASSSAAGSVYEQYF
.	.	TRBV3-1/TRBV3-2	TRBJ1-1	TGTGCCAGCAGCCAAAGAGAGATGAACACTGAAGCTTTCTTT	CASSQREMNTEAFF
.	.	TRBV5-1	TRBJ1-2	TGCGCCACCGCCGCGGAGGGCGGCTATGGCTACACCTTC	CATAAEGGYGYTF
once	.	TRBV4-3	TRBJ2-5	TGCGCCAGCAGCCAGGGCCCTGAAGAGACCCAGTACTTC	CASSQGPEETQYF
.	TRBD1	TRBV11-2	TRBJ2-7	TGTGCCAGCAGCGGGACAGGGAAAAGCTCCTACGAGCAGTACTTC	CASSGTGKSSYEQYF
.	.	TRBV5-4	TRBJ1-5	TGTGCCAGCAGCTTCCCACAGAAGGATAGCAATCAGCCCCAGCATTTT	CASSFPQKDSNQPQHF
.	TRBD2	TRBV5-1	TRBJ2-7	TGCGCCAGCAGCTCGGGACTAGCGGGGGACTACGAGCAGTACTTC	CASSSGLAGDYEQYF
.	.	TRBV19	TRBJ1-5	TGTGCCAGTAGCCCAGGGTATGGCAATCAGCCCCAGCATTTT	CASSPGYGNQPQHF
.	.	TRBV4-1	TRBJ1-5	TGCGCCAGCAGCCCTGGTGGGGGCGCAGATCAGCCCCAGCATTTT	CASSPGGGADQPQHF
.	TRBD1	TRBV11-3	TRBJ1-6	TGTGCCAGCAGCTTCGACGTCGGACAGGGATCACCCCTCCACTTT	CASSFDVGQGSPLHF
.	TRBD1	TRBV9	TRBJ1-6	TGTGCCAGCAGCTCACGAATCCTACAGGGGCGGAATTCACCCCTCCACTTT	CASSSRILQGRNSPLHF
.	TRBD1	TRBV29-1	TRBJ1-2	TGCAGCGTTCAACAGGGGCATGGCTACACCTTC	CSVQQGHGYTF
.	.	TRBV14	TRBJ1-4	TGTGCCAGCAGCGATCAGGGTCTAACTAATGAAAAACTGTTTTTT	CASSDQGLTNEKLFF
.	TRBD2	TRBV4-1	TRBJ2-1	TGCGCCAGCAGCCAGGACACTAGCGGCTACTACAATGAGCAGTTCTTC	CASSQDTSGYYNEQFF
.	.	TRBV5-6	TRBJ2-3	TGTGCCAGCAGCCGTGTGGGGCGACCCACAGATACGCAGTATTTT	CASSRVGRPTDTQYF
.	.	TRBV7-2	TRBJ2-7	TGTGCCAGCAGCTTAGAGTACACCAGCTACGAGCAGTACTTC	CASSLEYTSYEQYF
.	.	TRBV5-1	TRBJ2-1	TGCGCCAGCAGCAACCCCGGGACACCTCGCTATGAGCAGTTCTTC	CASSNPGTPRYEQFF
.	.	TRBV24-1	TRBJ2-1	TGTGCCACCAGTGAACAGCCTCCGGGACACTGGGGCCATGAGCAGTTCTTC	CATSEQPPGHWGHEQFF
.	TRBD1	TRBV5-6	TRBJ1-1	TGTGCCAGCAGCAGAAGGACAGGGGCCCCGGCTGAAGCTTTCTTT	CASSRRTGAPAEAFF
.	.	TRBV7-9	TRBJ2-3	TGTGCCAGCAGCTTGGGGGAGGCCACAGATACGCAGTATTTT	CASSLGEATDTQYF
.	.	TRBV7-3	TRBJ1-2	TGTGCCAGCGGACGGTGGGAGGGTGGCTACACCTTC	CASGRWEGGYTF
.	.	TRBV19	TRBJ2-3	TGTGCCAGTAGTATAGGAGGGTTTGCAGATACGCAGTATTTT	CASSIGGFADTQYF